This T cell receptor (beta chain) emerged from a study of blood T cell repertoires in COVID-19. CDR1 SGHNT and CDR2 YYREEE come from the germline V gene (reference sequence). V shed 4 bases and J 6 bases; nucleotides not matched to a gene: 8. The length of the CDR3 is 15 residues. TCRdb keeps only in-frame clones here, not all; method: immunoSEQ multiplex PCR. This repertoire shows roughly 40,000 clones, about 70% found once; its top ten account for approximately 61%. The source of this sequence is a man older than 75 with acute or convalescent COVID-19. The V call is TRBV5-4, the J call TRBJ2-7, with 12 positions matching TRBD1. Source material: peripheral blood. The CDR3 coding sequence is TGTGCCAGCAGCGCCGGGGGGACAGGGGGCGTCGAGCAGTACTTC. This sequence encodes CASSAGGTGGVEQYF.